This T cell receptor (beta chain) originates from a study of blood T cell repertoires in COVID-19. Turning to the study itself: Both acute and convalescent COVID-19 samples were obtained from the United States, Italy and Spain. T cells, B-cell-depleted T cells, or PBMCs provided the cDNA or gDNA that served as material.

Germline V CDR1 and CDR2: GTSNPN, SVGIG (reference sequence). The CDR3 extends over 14 amino acids. Unmatched junction bases numbered 3, after V lost 0 bases and J lost 2 bases. How the authors handled the data: Reference gene primers were amplified, and this amplification served to estimate nucleated cell counts. Method: immunoSEQ multiplex PCR; TCRdb's copy keeps in-frame clones and lacks some. The DNA was the basis for D and trimming; V, J and clone size are from that table. The sample has 200,000 to 250,000 clones, about 90% seen once. The specimen sequenced was peripheral blood. The chain recombines TRBV30 with TRBJ1-2, with 7 bases matching TRBD1. This receptor was taken from a woman aged 60-75 years with acute or convalescent COVID-19. DNA for the CDR3: TGTGCCTGGAGTGTACAGGGGAGGAACTATGGCTACACCTTC. This translates into CAWSVQGRNYGYTF.